The sequence of this TCR beta chain was determined in a study of blood T cells in healthy people across ages. Only a few counts were recorded for this clonotype. PCR was performed a second time for about 7 to 12 cycles using a sample-barcoded 5' primer and a J-beta primer mix. TCRdb used MiXCR to reprocess the 5' RACE reads, holding one entry per CDR3 protein. This table has some 1.7 million distinct CDR3 sequences, roughly 28% appearing once. Germline CDR1 SGHVS, CDR2 FNYEAQ. The germline V and J ends were trimmed by 5 bases and 1 base, with 17 bases remaining between them. The CDR3 is 16 amino acids.

Sequenced material: blood. This rearrangement joins TRBV7-6 to TRBJ1-2, with D unclear. The TCR comes from a woman between 25 and 40 years old in good health. The CDR3 DNA is TGTGCCAGCAGCCCTTTAGAGGCAGCGATTAACTATGGCTACACCTTC. Its protein is CASSPLEAAINYGYTF.